This is a list of T cell receptor beta chains from one sample in a study of shared clonotypes between healthy human individuals. The data were produced by immunoSEQ multiplex PCR, yet TCRdb's version contains in-frame clones alone and is incomplete. The sample yields roughly 510,000 clones, about 80% seen once. The sequencing sample was made of PBMCs. Receptor source: a middle-aged woman in good health. Some clones in this sample may be carry-over from other donors' samples. CDR3s include the opening cysteine and the closing phenylalanine or tryptophan. The D gene is left open where the match is weak. Clone size is given for some rows only: seen once, a few or many times, or a class if the clone is expanded.

d_call: NA
clone_size: NA
v_call: TRBV27
j_call: TRBJ2-7
cdr3_aa: CASSPSIGPSYEQYF
cdr3_nt: TGTGCCAGCAGTCCCTCTATCGGACCTAGCTACGAGCAGTACTTC

d_call: NA
clone_size: NA
v_call: TRBV7-9
j_call: TRBJ2-7
cdr3_aa: CASSLGGGSEQYF
cdr3_nt: TGTGCCAGCAGCTTGGGAGGGGGAAGCGAGCAGTACTTC

d_call: NA
clone_size: NA
v_call: TRBV5-5
j_call: TRBJ2-1
cdr3_aa: CASILNVQHEQFF
cdr3_nt: TGTGCCAGCATCCTGAATGTGCAGCATGAGCAGTTCTTC

d_call: TRBD1
clone_size: NA
v_call: TRBV28
j_call: TRBJ2-2
cdr3_aa: CASSTTDRGPTGELFF
cdr3_nt: TGTGCCAGCAGTACCACAGACAGGGGGCCCACCGGGGAGCTGTTTTTT

d_call: NA
clone_size: NA
v_call: TRBV4-3
j_call: TRBJ1-2
cdr3_aa: CASSPAPGNNYGYTF
cdr3_nt: TGCGCCAGCAGCCCGGCTCCGGGAAATAACTATGGCTACACCTTC

d_call: NA
clone_size: NA
v_call: TRBV5-5
j_call: TRBJ2-2
cdr3_aa: CASSAMRTNTGELFF
cdr3_nt: TGTGCCAGCAGCGCCATGAGGACCAACACCGGGGAGCTGTTTTTT

d_call: NA
clone_size: few
v_call: TRBV7-2
j_call: TRBJ2-5
cdr3_aa: CASSFSAFDQETQYF
cdr3_nt: TGTGCCAGCAGTTTTTCCGCGTTTGACCAAGAGACCCAGTACTTC

d_call: NA
clone_size: NA
v_call: TRBV29-1
j_call: TRBJ2-7
cdr3_aa: CSVGRDKHYEQYF
cdr3_nt: TGCAGCGTTGGTAGGGACAAGCACTACGAGCAGTACTTC

d_call: TRBD2
clone_size: few
v_call: TRBV6-5
j_call: TRBJ2-7
cdr3_aa: CASSYGLGTSIYEQYF
cdr3_nt: TGTGCCAGCAGTTATGGTCTGGGGACTAGCATCTACGAGCAGTACTTC

d_call: NA
clone_size: NA
v_call: TRBV5-1
j_call: TRBJ2-5
cdr3_aa: CASSLLPENWETQYF
cdr3_nt: TGCGCCAGCAGCTTGTTACCGGAGAATTGGGAGACCCAGTACTTC

d_call: TRBD2
clone_size: NA
v_call: TRBV5-6
j_call: TRBJ2-7
cdr3_aa: CASSLGLAGGGLEQYF
cdr3_nt: TGTGCCAGCAGCTTAGGGCTAGCGGGAGGCGGGCTCGAGCAGTACTTC

d_call: TRBD2
clone_size: many
v_call: TRBV11-2
j_call: TRBJ2-7
cdr3_aa: CASSLTSGSGYEQYF
cdr3_nt: TGTGCCAGCAGCCTCACTAGCGGCTCAGGCTACGAGCAGTACTTC

d_call: TRBD1
clone_size: NA
v_call: TRBV19
j_call: TRBJ1-3
cdr3_aa: CASKEDRGDGNTIYF
cdr3_nt: TGTGCCAGTAAGGAGGACAGGGGGGATGGAAACACCATATATTTT

d_call: TRBD1
clone_size: NA
v_call: TRBV7-9
j_call: TRBJ2-5
cdr3_aa: CASSAQPGQYETQYF
cdr3_nt: TGTGCCAGCAGCGCCCAGCCGGGACAGTATGAGACCCAGTACTTC

d_call: TRBD1
clone_size: NA
v_call: TRBV29-1
j_call: TRBJ2-5
cdr3_aa: CSAGQGAIQETQYF
cdr3_nt: TGCAGCGCCGGACAGGGGGCTATCCAAGAGACCCAGTACTTC

d_call: TRBD2
clone_size: NA
v_call: TRBV6-5
j_call: TRBJ2-1
cdr3_aa: CASRSGGPPEQFF
cdr3_nt: TGTGCCAGCAGATCGGGAGGGCCGCCTGAGCAGTTCTTC

d_call: TRBD2
clone_size: NA
v_call: TRBV6-5
j_call: TRBJ2-7
cdr3_aa: CASSSFVAGPSYEQYF
cdr3_nt: TGTGCCAGCAGTTCCTTTGTAGCGGGACCCTCCTACGAGCAGTACTTC

d_call: NA
clone_size: NA
v_call: TRBV21-1
j_call: TRBJ2-5
cdr3_aa: CASSTFLRAKYQETQYF
cdr3_nt: TGTGCCAGCAGCACCTTTCTCCGGGCTAAGTACCAAGAGACCCAGTACTTC

d_call: NA
clone_size: NA
v_call: TRBV7-2
j_call: TRBJ2-3
cdr3_aa: CASSEGLDTQYF
cdr3_nt: TGTGCCAGCAGCGAGGGTTTGGATACGCAGTATTTT

d_call: NA
clone_size: NA
v_call: TRBV28
j_call: TRBJ2-2
cdr3_aa: CASSYGVPGELFF
cdr3_nt: TGTGCCAGCAGTTACGGAGTGCCCGGGGAGCTGTTTTTT

d_call: TRBD2
clone_size: NA
v_call: TRBV7-3
j_call: TRBJ2-5
cdr3_aa: CASSPVPGAGVNETQYF
cdr3_nt: TGTGCCAGCAGCCCCGTGCCGGGAGCGGGAGTGAATGAGACCCAGTACTTC

d_call: TRBD2
clone_size: NA
v_call: TRBV28
j_call: TRBJ2-1
cdr3_aa: CASTLSGMSYNEQFF
cdr3_nt: TGTGCCAGCACCTTAAGCGGGATGTCCTACAATGAGCAGTTCTTC

d_call: NA
clone_size: NA
v_call: TRBV30
j_call: TRBJ1-5
cdr3_aa: CAWGVGENQPQHF
cdr3_nt: TGTGCCTGGGGTGTGGGGGAGAATCAGCCCCAGCATTTT

d_call: TRBD1
clone_size: once
v_call: TRBV11-2
j_call: TRBJ1-1
cdr3_aa: CASSNRQGVNTEAFF
cdr3_nt: TGTGCCAGCAGCAACCGACAGGGGGTGAACACTGAAGCTTTCTTT

d_call: TRBD1
clone_size: NA
v_call: TRBV9
j_call: TRBJ2-7
cdr3_aa: CASSVDLTGGASEQYF
cdr3_nt: TGTGCCAGCAGCGTAGACTTAACAGGGGGCGCTTCCGAGCAGTACTTC

d_call: NA
clone_size: NA
v_call: TRBV30
j_call: TRBJ1-1
cdr3_aa: CAQSRGGGNTEAFF
cdr3_nt: TGTGCCCAGAGCCGTGGGGGGGGAAACACTGAAGCTTTCTTT

d_call: TRBD2
clone_size: NA
v_call: TRBV7-2
j_call: TRBJ2-1
cdr3_aa: CASSPAGASGSSEQFF
cdr3_nt: TGTGCCAGCAGCCCCGCCGGGGCTAGCGGGAGTAGTGAGCAGTTCTTC

d_call: NA
clone_size: few
v_call: TRBV28
j_call: TRBJ2-2
cdr3_aa: CASVSNTGELFF
cdr3_nt: TGTGCCAGCGTATCGAACACCGGGGAGCTGTTTTTT

d_call: TRBD2
clone_size: NA
v_call: TRBV9
j_call: TRBJ2-1
cdr3_aa: CASSVVGTTYNEQFF
cdr3_nt: TGTGCCAGCAGCGTAGTCGGGACTACCTACAATGAGCAGTTCTTC

d_call: TRBD2
clone_size: NA
v_call: TRBV2
j_call: TRBJ2-1
cdr3_aa: CASSEGTSGYNEQFF
cdr3_nt: TGTGCCAGCAGTGAAGGGACTAGCGGCTACAATGAGCAGTTCTTC

d_call: TRBD2
clone_size: many
v_call: TRBV11-2
j_call: TRBJ2-1
cdr3_aa: CASSPGTSDYNEQFF
cdr3_nt: TGTGCCAGCAGCCCCGGGACTAGCGACTACAATGAGCAGTTCTTC

d_call: NA
clone_size: NA
v_call: TRBV18
j_call: TRBJ2-1
cdr3_aa: CASSPTGSRSLNEQFF
cdr3_nt: TGTGCCAGCTCCCCCACAGGGAGCCGGAGCCTCAATGAGCAGTTCTTC

d_call: NA
clone_size: NA
v_call: TRBV9
j_call: TRBJ2-1
cdr3_aa: CASSETGVEQFF
cdr3_nt: TGTGCCAGCAGCGAGACGGGAGTGGAGCAGTTCTTC

d_call: TRBD2
clone_size: once
v_call: TRBV30
j_call: TRBJ2-7
cdr3_aa: CAWRAKGLAGGPSYEQYF
cdr3_nt: TGTGCCTGGAGAGCCAAAGGACTAGCGGGGGGCCCTTCCTACGAGCAGTACTTC

d_call: NA
clone_size: few
v_call: TRBV2
j_call: TRBJ2-5
cdr3_aa: CASIRGSQETQYF
cdr3_nt: TGTGCCAGCATCCGGGGCTCACAAGAGACCCAGTACTTC

d_call: NA
clone_size: NA
v_call: TRBV25-1
j_call: TRBJ2-5
cdr3_aa: CASSNAGSRETQYF
cdr3_nt: TGTGCCAGCAGCAACGCCGGGAGCAGGGAGACCCAGTACTTC

d_call: TRBD1
clone_size: NA
v_call: TRBV19
j_call: TRBJ1-2
cdr3_aa: CASSFTGEGYTF
cdr3_nt: TGTGCCAGTAGTTTCACAGGGGAAGGCTACACCTTC

d_call: NA
clone_size: few
v_call: TRBV4-1
j_call: TRBJ2-3
cdr3_aa: CASSPSGRTDTQYF
cdr3_nt: TGCGCCAGCAGCCCAAGCGGCCGCACAGATACGCAGTATTTT

d_call: NA
clone_size: NA
v_call: TRBV19
j_call: TRBJ1-2
cdr3_aa: CASSISDGQRAGYTF
cdr3_nt: TGTGCCAGTAGTATCTCCGACGGCCAACGGGCTGGCTACACCTTC

d_call: NA
clone_size: NA
v_call: TRBV21-1
j_call: TRBJ1-5
cdr3_aa: CASIPPGAPNQPQHF
cdr3_nt: TGTGCCAGCATCCCCCCAGGGGCTCCCAATCAGCCCCAGCATTTT

d_call: TRBD2
clone_size: NA
v_call: TRBV7-2
j_call: TRBJ2-3
cdr3_aa: CAGLGLAGVSDTQYF
cdr3_nt: TGTGCCGGACTAGGACTAGCGGGAGTCTCAGATACGCAGTATTTT

d_call: TRBD1
clone_size: NA
v_call: TRBV7-3
j_call: TRBJ2-5
cdr3_aa: CASSRGGSGETQYF
cdr3_nt: TGTGCCAGCAGCCGAGGGGGCTCCGGGGAGACCCAGTACTTC

d_call: TRBD1
clone_size: NA
v_call: TRBV29-1
j_call: TRBJ2-1
cdr3_aa: CSVVGLRDRAYNEQFF
cdr3_nt: TGCAGCGTTGTGGGGTTAAGGGACAGGGCATACAATGAGCAGTTCTTC

d_call: TRBD2
clone_size: NA
v_call: TRBV10-3
j_call: TRBJ2-3
cdr3_aa: CATGGGVTDTQYF
cdr3_nt: TGTGCCACCGGGGGAGGGGTTACAGATACGCAGTATTTT

d_call: TRBD1
clone_size: NA
v_call: TRBV5-4
j_call: TRBJ2-7
cdr3_aa: CASSIGQVSYEQYF
cdr3_nt: TGTGCCAGCAGCATAGGACAGGTCTCCTACGAGCAGTACTTC

d_call: NA
clone_size: NA
v_call: TRBV5-1
j_call: TRBJ2-7
cdr3_aa: CASSLLQGSEQYF
cdr3_nt: TGCGCCAGCAGCTTGTTACAGGGATCCGAGCAGTACTTC

d_call: NA
clone_size: NA
v_call: TRBV2
j_call: TRBJ2-2
cdr3_aa: CASSEVSTGELFF
cdr3_nt: TGTGCCAGCAGTGAAGTCAGCACCGGGGAGCTGTTTTTT

d_call: NA
clone_size: NA
v_call: TRBV5-5
j_call: TRBJ1-3
cdr3_aa: CASSAAGEGNTIYF
cdr3_nt: TGTGCCAGCAGTGCAGCAGGGGAAGGAAACACCATATATTTT

d_call: NA
clone_size: NA
v_call: TRBV19
j_call: TRBJ2-3
cdr3_aa: CASSSPRADTQYF
cdr3_nt: TGTGCCAGTAGTTCCCCTCGGGCAGATACGCAGTATTTT

d_call: NA
clone_size: NA
v_call: TRBV21-1
j_call: TRBJ2-3
cdr3_aa: CASPRPCEGDNTDTQYF
cdr3_nt: TGTGCCAGCCCCCGCCCGTGTGAAGGAGACAACACAGATACGCAGTATTTT

d_call: NA
clone_size: NA
v_call: TRBV4-1
j_call: TRBJ2-1
cdr3_aa: CASSQESLADVYNEQFF
cdr3_nt: TGCGCCAGCAGCCAAGAATCACTAGCAGACGTCTACAATGAGCAGTTCTTC

d_call: NA
clone_size: NA
v_call: TRBV18
j_call: TRBJ2-2
cdr3_aa: CASSGTNTGELFF
cdr3_nt: TGTGCCAGCTCCGGTACGAACACCGGGGAGCTGTTTTTT

d_call: NA
clone_size: NA
v_call: TRBV4-3
j_call: TRBJ2-5
cdr3_aa: CASSQMRGGETQYF
cdr3_nt: TGCGCCAGCAGCCAAATGCGGGGTGGAGAGACCCAGTACTTC

d_call: TRBD1
clone_size: NA
v_call: TRBV27
j_call: TRBJ1-5
cdr3_aa: CASSYRGANQPQHF
cdr3_nt: TGTGCCAGCAGTTACAGGGGAGCGAATCAGCCCCAGCATTTT